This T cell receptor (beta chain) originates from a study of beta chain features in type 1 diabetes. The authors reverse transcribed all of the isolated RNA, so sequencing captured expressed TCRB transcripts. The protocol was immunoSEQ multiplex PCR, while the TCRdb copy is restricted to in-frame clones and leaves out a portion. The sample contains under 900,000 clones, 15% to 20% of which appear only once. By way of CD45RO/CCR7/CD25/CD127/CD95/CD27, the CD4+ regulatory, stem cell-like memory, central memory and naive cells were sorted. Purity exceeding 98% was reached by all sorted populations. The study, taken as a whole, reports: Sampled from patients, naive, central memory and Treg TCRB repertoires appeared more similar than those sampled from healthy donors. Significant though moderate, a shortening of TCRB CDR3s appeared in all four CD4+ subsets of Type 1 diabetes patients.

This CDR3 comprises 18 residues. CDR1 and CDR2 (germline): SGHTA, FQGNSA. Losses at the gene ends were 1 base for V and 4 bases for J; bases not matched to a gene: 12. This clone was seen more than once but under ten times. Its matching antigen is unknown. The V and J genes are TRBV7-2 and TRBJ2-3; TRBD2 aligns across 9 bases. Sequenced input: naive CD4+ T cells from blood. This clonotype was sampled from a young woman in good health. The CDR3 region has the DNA TGTGCCAGCAGCTTAGTCTTCGCGGGAGGGTCGGTTGCAGATACGCAGTATTTT. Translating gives CASSLVFAGGSVADTQYF.